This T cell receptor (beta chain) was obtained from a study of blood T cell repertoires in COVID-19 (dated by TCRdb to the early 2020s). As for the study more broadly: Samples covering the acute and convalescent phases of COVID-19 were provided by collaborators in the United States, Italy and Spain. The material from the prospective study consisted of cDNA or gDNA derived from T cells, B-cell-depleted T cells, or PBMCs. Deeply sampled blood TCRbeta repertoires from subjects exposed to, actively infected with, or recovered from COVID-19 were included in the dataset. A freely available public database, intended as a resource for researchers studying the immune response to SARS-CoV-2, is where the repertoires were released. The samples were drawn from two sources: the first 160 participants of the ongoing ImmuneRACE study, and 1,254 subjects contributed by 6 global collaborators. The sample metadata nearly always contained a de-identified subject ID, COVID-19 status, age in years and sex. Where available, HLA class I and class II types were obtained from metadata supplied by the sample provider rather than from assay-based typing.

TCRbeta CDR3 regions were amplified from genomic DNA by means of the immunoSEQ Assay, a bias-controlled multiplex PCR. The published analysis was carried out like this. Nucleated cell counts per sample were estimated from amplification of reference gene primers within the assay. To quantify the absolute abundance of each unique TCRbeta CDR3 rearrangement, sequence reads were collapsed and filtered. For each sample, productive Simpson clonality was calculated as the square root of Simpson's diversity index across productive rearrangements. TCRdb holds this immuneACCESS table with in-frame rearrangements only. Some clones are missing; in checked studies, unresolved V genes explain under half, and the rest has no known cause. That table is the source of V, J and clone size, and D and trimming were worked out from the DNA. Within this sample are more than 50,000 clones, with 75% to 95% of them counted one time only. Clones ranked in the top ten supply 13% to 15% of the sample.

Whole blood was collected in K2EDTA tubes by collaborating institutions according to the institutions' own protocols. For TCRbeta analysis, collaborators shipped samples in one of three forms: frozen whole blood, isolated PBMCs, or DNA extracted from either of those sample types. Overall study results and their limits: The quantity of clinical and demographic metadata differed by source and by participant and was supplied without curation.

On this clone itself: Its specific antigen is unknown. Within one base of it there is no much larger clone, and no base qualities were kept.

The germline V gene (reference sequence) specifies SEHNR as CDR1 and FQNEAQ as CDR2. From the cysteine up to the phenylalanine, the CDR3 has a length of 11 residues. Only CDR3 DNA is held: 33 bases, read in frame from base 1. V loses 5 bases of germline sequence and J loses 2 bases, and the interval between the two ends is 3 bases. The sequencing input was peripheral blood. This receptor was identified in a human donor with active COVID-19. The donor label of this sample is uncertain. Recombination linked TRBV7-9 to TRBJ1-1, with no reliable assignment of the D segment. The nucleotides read TGTGCCAGCAGCCTTAACACTGAAGCTTTCTTT. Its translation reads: CASSLNTEAFF.